A selection of T cell receptor beta chains follows, all from one sample in a study of shared clonotypes between healthy human individuals. Assay: immunoSEQ multiplex PCR; the TCRdb copy retains only in-frame clones and omits some. The sample holds hundreds of thousands of clones, more than 70% seen once. The specimen sequenced was memory CD4+ T cells sorted from blood. The receptors come from a woman aged 25 to 45 in good health. The conserved cysteine and the conserved F or W are not part of the CDR3 here. A clone size is listed for some rows: how often the clone was seen (once, few, many), or a class if it is expanded.

clone_size	v_call	j_call	cdr3_length	cdr3_aa
few	TRBV29-1	TRBJ2-3	12	SVALSGLTDTQY
.	TRBV7-2	TRBJ2-3	10	ASSLYPDTQY
.	TRBV2	TRBJ2-3	12	ASSGGTGEDTQY
.	TRBV19	TRBJ2-7	13	ASGRLAGDTYEQY
.	TRBV28	TRBJ2-7	16	ASSLNRVGNPRPYEQY
.	TRBV7-9	TRBJ1-4	13	ASSLPVREGEKLF
.	TRBV5-1	TRBJ2-3	14	ASSLLGLLIADTQY
once	TRBV28	TRBJ1-2	13	ASSLTHPGQVPGT
.	TRBV30	TRBJ1-6	11	AGEVVANSPLH
.	TRBV5-1	TRBJ1-1	14	ASSPTPTDRGSEAF